This section outlines one T cell receptor (beta chain) sequence together with its context. PCR primers comprised 60 Vbeta and 13 Jbeta primers. Repertoires were generated with immunoSEQ multiplex PCR, while TCRdb's copy carries only in-frame clones and drops some. This sample yields 160,000 or so clones, of which about 80% are seen a single time; about 4% belongs to the top ten. These data belong to a study of cytomegalovirus exposure and HLA in healthy donors. The CDR3 is 15 residues long. CDR1 MNHEY and CDR2 SMNVEV come from the germline V gene (reference sequence). After removal of 1 base from V and 4 bases from J, the junction contained 4 bases not matched to a gene.

The V gene is TRBV27, the J gene TRBJ2-5; the match to TRBD1 covers 9 bases. The origin of this receptor is a man aged 25-45 years in good health and CMV-seropositive. The specimen sequenced was PBMCs. The CDR3 DNA follows: TGTGCCAGCAGTTTATTACAGGGGGCTTTAGAGACCCAGTACTTC. Amino acids: CASSLLQGALETQYF.